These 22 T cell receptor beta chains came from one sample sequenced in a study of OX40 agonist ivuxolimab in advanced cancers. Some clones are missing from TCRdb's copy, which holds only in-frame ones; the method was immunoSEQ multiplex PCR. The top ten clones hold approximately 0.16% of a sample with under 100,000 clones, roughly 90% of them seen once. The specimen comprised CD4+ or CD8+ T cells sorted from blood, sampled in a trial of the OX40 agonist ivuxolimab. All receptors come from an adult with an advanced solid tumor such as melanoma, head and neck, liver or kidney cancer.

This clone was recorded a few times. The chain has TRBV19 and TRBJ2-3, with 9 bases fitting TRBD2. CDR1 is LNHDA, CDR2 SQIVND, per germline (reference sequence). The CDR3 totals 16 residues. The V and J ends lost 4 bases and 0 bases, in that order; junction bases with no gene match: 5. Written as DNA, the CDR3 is TGTGCCAGTAGTAAACGGCTAGCGGGGAGCACAGATACGCAGTATTTT. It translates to CASSKRLAGSTDTQYF.

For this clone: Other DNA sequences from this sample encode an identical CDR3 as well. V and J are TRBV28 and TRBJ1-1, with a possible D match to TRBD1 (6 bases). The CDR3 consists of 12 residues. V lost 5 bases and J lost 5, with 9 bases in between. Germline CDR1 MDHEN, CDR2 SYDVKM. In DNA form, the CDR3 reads TGTGCCAGCAGTCTCAGGGGAACTGAAGCTTTCTTT. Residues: CASSLRGTEAFF.

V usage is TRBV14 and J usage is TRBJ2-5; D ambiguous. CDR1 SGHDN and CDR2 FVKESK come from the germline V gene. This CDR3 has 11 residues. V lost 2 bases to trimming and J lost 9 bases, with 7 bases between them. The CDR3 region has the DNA TGTGCCAGCAGCCAATATGCGGCCCAGTACTTC. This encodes CASSQYAAQYF.

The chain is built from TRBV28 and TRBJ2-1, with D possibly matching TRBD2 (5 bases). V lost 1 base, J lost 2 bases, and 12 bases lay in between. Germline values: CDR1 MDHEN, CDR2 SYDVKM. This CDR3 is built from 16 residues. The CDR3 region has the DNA TGTGCCAGCAGTTTATACGGGAAACAAGCCTACAATGAGCAGTTCTTC. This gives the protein CASSLYGKQAYNEQFF.

The CDR3 bases are TGTGCCTGGCTGACGGGGAGGCATGAGCAGTTCTTC. Translating gives CAWLTGRHEQFF. The genes are TRBV30 and TRBJ2-1, with a tentative D call TRBD2 (6 bases). Trimming removed 5 bases from V and 8 bases from J, with 13 bases in between. Germline V gene sequence: CDR1 GTSNPN, CDR2 SVGIG (reference sequence). This CDR3 comprises 12 residues.

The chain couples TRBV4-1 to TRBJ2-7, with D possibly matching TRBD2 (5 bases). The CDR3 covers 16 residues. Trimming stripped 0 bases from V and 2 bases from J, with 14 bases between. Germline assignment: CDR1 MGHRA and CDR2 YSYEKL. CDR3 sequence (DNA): TGCGCCAGCAGCCAAGATAGGCGGGCCCTTGCCTACGAGCAGTACTTC. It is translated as CASSQDRRALAYEQYF.

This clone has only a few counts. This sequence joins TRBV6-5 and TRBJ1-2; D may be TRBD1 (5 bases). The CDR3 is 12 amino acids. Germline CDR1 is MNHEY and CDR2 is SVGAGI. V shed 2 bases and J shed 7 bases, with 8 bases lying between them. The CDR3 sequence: CASSYGAGGYTF. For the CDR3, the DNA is TGTGCCAGCAGTTACGGGGCGGGTGGCTACACCTTC.

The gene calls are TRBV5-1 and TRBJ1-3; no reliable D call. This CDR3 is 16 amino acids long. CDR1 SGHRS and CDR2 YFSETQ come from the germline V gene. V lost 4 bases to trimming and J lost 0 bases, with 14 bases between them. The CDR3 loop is CASSMNPGLSGNTIYF. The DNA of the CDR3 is TGCGCCAGCAGCATGAACCCGGGCCTCTCTGGAAACACCATATATTTT.

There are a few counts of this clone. As DNA, the CDR3 is TGTGCCAGCAGCCGAAGGAATTCTGGGGCCAACGTCCTGACTTTC. Amino acids: CASSRRNSGANVLTF. This chain connects TRBV4-2 to TRBJ2-6; D is uncertain. This CDR3 has 15 amino acids. Looked up from germline, CDR1 is LGHNA and CDR2 is YNFKEQ. V lost 4 bases, J lost 1 base, and 8 bases lay in between.

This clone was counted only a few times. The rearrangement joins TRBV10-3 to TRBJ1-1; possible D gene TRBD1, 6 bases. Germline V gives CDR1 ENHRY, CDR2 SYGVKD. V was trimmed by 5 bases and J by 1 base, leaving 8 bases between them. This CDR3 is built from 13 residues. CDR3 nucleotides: TGTGCCATCAGTCAGACAGGGAACACTGAAGCTTTCTTT. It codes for CAISQTGNTEAFF.

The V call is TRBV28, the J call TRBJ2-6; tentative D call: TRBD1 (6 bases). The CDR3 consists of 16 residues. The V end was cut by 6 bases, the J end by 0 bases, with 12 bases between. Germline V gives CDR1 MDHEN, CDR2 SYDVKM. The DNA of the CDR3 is TGTGCCAGCAGGCCCTCAGGGGCCTCTGGGGCCAACGTCCTGACTTTC. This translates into CASRPSGASGANVLTF.

The CDR3 DNA follows: TGTGCCAGCAGACACAGGCGGGCTAGCACAGATACGCAGTATTTT. It yields the protein CASRHRRASTDTQYF. The chain combines TRBV7-8 with TRBJ2-3, with D possibly being TRBD1 or TRBD2 (5 bases each). Trimming removed 6 bases at V and 0 bases at J, with 13 bases between. CDR1 is SGHVS and CDR2 is FQNEAQ in the germline V gene. The CDR3 sequence is 15 residues long.

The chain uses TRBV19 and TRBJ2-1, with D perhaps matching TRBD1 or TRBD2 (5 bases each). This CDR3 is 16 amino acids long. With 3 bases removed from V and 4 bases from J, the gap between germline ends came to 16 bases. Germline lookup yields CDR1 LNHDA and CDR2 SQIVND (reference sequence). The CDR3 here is CASSMVQGRIYNEQFF. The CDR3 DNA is TGTGCCAGTAGTATGGTCCAGGGACGAATTTACAATGAGCAGTTCTTC.

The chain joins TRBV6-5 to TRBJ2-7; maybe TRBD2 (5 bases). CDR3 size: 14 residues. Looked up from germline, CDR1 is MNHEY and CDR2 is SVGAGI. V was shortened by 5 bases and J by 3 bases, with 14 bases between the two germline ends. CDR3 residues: CASSLAGIFYEQYF. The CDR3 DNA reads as TGTGCCAGCAGTCTCGCCGGGATCTTCTACGAGCAGTACTTC.

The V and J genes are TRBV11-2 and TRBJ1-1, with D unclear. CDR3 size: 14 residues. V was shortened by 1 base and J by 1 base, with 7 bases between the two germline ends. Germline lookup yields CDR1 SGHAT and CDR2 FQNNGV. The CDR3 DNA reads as TGTGCCAGCAGCTTAGTTGGACCGAACACTGAAGCTTTCTTT. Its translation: CASSLVGPNTEAFF.

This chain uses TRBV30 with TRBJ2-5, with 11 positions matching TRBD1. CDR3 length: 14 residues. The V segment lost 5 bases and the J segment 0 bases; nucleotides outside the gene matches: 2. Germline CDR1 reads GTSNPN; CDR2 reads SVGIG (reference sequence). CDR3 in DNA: TGTGCCTGGGGGACAGGGGGGTACCAAGAGACCCAGTACTTC. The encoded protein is CAWGTGGYQETQYF.

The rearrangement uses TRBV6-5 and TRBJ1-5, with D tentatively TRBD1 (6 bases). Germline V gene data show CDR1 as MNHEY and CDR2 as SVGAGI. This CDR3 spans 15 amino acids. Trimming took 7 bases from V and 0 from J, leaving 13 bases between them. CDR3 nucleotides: TGTGCCAGCAAGGTAACAGGGACTAGCAATCAGCCCCAGCATTTT. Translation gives CASKVTGTSNQPQHF.

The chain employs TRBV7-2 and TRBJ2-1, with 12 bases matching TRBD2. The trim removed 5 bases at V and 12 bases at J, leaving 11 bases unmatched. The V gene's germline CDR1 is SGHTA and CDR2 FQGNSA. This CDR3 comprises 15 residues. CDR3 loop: CASSPSGRATQGQFF. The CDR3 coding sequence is TGTGCCAGCAGCCCTAGCGGGAGGGCAACCCAGGGGCAGTTCTTC.

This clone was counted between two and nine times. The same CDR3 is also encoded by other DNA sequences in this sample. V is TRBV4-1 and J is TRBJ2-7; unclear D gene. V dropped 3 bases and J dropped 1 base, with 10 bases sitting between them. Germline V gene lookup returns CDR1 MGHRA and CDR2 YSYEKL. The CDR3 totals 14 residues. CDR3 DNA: TGCGCCAGCAGCCACCCGGACCGTTCCTACGAGCAGTACTTC. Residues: CASSHPDRSYEQYF.

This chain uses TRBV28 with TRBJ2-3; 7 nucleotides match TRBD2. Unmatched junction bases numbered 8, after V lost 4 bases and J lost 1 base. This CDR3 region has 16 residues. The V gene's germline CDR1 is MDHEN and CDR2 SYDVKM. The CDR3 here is CASSSLAGVGTDTQYF. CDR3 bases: TGTGCCAGCAGTTCCCTCGCGGGAGTTGGCACAGATACGCAGTATTTT.

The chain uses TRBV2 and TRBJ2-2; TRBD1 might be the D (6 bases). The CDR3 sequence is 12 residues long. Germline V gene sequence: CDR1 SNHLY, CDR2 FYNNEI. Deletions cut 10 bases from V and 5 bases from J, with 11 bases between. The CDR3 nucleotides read TGTGCCACCAGAGGGGGAACCGGGGAGCTGTTTTTT. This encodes CATRGGTGELFF.

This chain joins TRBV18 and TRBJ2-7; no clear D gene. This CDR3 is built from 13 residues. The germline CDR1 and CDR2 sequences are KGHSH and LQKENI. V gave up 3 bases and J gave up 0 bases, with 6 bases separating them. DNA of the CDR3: TGTGCCAGCTCACCGTTTGCCTCCTACGAGCAGTACTTC. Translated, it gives CASSPFASYEQYF.